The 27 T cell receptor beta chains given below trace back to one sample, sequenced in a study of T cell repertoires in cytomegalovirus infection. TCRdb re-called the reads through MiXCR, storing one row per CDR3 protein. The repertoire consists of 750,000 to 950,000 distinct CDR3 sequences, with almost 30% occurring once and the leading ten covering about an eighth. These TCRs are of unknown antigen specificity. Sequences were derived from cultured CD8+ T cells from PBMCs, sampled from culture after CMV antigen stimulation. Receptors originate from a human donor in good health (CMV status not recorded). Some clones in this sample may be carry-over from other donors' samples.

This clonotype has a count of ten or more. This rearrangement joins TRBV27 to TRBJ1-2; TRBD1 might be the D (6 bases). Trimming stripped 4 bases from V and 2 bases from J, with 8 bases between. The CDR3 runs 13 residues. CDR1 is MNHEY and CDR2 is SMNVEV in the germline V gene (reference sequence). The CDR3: CASSSQGNYGYTF. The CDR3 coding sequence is TGTGCCAGCAGTTCCCAGGGGAACTATGGCTACACCTTC.

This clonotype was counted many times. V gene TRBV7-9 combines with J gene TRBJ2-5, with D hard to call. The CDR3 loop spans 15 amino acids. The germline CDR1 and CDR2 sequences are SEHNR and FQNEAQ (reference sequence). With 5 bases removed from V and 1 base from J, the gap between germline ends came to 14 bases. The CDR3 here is CASSPRTGFQETQYF. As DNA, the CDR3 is TGTGCCAGCAGCCCTAGGACCGGGTTCCAAGAGACCCAGTACTTC. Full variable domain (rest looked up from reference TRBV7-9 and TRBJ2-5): DTGVSQNPRHKITKRGQNVTFRCDPISEHNRLYWYRQTLGQGPEFLTYFQNEAQLEKSRLLSDRFSAERPKGSFSTLEIQRTEQGDSAMYLCASSPRTGFQETQYFGPGTRLLVL.

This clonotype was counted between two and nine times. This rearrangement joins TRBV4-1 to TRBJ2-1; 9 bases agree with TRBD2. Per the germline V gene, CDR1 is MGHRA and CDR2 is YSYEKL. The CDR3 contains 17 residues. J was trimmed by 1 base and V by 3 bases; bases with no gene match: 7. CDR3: CASSHGSGGPSYNEQFF. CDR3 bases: TGCGCCAGCAGCCACGGTAGCGGGGGCCCATCCTACAATGAGCAGTTCTTC.

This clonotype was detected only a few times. The CDR3 coding sequence is TGTGCCACCAGCAGAGAAGCGGTAGAAAAACTGTTTTTT. The encoded protein is CATSREAVEKLFF. The chain couples TRBV15 to TRBJ1-4; unclear D gene. V gave up 0 bases and J gave up 8 bases, with 7 bases separating them. CDR3 size: 13 residues. The V gene's germline CDR1 is LNHNV and CDR2 YYDKDF (reference sequence).

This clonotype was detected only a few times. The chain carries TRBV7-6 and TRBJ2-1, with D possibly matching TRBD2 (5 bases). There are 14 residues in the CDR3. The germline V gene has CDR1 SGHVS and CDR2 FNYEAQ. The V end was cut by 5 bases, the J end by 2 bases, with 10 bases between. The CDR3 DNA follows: TGTGCCAGCAGCCTCCGGACTCCCTACAATGAGCAGTTCTTC. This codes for CASSLRTPYNEQFF.

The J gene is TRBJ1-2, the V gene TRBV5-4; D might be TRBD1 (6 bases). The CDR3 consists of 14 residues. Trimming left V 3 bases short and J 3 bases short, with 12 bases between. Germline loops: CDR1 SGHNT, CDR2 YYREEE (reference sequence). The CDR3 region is CASSYYREDYGYTF. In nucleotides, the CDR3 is TGTGCCAGCAGCTACTACAGGGAGGACTATGGCTACACCTTC.

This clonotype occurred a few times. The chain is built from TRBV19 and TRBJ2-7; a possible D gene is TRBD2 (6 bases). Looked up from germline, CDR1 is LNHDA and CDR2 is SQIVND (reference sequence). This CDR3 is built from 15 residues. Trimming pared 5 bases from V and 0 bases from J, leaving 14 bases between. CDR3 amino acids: CASSSRPGLSYEQYF. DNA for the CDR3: TGTGCCAGTAGTTCTCGACCGGGACTCTCCTACGAGCAGTACTTC.

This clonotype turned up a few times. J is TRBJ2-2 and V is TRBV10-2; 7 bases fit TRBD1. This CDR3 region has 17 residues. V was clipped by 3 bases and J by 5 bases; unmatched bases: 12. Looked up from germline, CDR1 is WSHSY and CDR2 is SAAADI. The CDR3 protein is CASSDSRWQGETGELFF. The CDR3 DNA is TGCGCCAGCAGTGATAGTAGGTGGCAGGGGGAAACCGGGGAGCTGTTTTTT.

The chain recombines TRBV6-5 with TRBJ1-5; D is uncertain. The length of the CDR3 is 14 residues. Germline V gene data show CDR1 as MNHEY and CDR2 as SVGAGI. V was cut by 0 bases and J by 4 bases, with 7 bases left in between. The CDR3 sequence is CASSYSMQNQPQHF. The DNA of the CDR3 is TGTGCCAGCAGTTACTCGATGCAGAATCAGCCCCAGCATTTT.

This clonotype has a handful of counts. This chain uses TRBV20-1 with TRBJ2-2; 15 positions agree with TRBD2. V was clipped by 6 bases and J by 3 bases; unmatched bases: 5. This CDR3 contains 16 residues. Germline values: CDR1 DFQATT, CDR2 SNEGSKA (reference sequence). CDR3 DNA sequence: TGCAGTGCACGGACTAGCGGGGGGGAGGACACCGGGGAGCTGTTTTTT. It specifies CSARTSGGEDTGELFF.

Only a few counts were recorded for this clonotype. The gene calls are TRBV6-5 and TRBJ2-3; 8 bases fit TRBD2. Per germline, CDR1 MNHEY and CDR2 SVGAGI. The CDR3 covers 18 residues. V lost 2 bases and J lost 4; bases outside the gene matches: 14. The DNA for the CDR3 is TGTGCCAGCAGTTACCAGGAGGGGCCGGGAGGGGACCCAGATACGCAGTATTTT. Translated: CASSYQEGPGGDPDTQYF.

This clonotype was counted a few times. The CDR3: CASSQGYLAPYEQYF. CDR3 DNA sequence: TGTGCCAGCAGCCAAGGCTACTTAGCCCCCTACGAGCAGTACTTC. J is TRBJ2-7 and V is TRBV4-2; D gene unclear. Germline-derived CDR1 and CDR2 are LGHNA and YNFKEQ. The CDR3 totals 15 residues. V was trimmed by 1 base and J by 2 bases, leaving 12 bases between them.

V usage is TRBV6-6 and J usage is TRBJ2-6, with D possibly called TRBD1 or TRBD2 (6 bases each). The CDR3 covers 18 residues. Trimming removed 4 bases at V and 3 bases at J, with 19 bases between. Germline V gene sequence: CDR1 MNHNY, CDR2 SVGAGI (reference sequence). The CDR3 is CASSSRRGESFGANVLTF. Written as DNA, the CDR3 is TGTGCCAGCAGTTCAAGGAGGGGGGAGAGCTTTGGGGCCAACGTCCTGACTTTC.

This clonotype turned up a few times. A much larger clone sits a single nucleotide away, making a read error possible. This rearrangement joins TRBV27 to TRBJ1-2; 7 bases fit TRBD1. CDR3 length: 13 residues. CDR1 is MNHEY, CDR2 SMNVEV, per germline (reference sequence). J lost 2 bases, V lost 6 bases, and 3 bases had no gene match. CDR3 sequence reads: CASSQQGNYGYTF. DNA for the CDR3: TGTGCCAGCAGCCAACAGGGGAACTATGGCTACACCTTC.

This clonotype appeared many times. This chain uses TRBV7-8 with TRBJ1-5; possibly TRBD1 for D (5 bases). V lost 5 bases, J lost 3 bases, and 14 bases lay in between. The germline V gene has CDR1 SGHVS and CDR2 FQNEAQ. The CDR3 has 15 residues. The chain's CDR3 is CASSPPGVDNQPQHF. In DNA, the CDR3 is TGTGCCAGCAGCCCCCCGGGGGTGGACAATCAGCCCCAGCATTTT.

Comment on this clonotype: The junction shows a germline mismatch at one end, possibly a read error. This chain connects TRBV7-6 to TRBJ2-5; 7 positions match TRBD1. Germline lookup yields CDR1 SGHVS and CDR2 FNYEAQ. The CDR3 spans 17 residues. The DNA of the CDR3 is TGTGCTAGCAGCTTAGCAGGGACAGTATTCGCGCAAGAGACCCAGTACTTC. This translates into CASSLAGTVFAQETQYF.

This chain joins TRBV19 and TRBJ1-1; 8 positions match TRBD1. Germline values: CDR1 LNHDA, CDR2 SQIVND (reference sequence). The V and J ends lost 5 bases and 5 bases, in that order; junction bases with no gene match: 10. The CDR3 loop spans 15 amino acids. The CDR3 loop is CASSPVRTGKTEAFF. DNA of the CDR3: TGTGCCAGTAGTCCGGTCAGGACAGGGAAAACTGAAGCTTTCTTT.

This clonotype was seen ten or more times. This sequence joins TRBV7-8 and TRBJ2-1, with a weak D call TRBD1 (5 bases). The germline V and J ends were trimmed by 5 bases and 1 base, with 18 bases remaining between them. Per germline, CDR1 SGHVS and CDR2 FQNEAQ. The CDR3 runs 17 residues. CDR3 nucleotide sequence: TGTGCCAGCAGCGCCCCGTCGCGGACACCATCCTACAATGAGCAGTTCTTC. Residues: CASSAPSRTPSYNEQFF.

CDR3 coding DNA: TGTGCCACCAGCAGAGGACAGACAGATACGCAGTATTTT. Protein sequence: CATSRGQTDTQYF. The J gene is TRBJ2-3, the V gene TRBV15; the D gene is possibly TRBD1 (5 bases). The CDR3 contains 13 residues. Trimming took off 1 base at V and 3 bases at J, with 5 bases between the two ends. The germline V gene has CDR1 LNHNV and CDR2 YYDKDF (reference sequence).

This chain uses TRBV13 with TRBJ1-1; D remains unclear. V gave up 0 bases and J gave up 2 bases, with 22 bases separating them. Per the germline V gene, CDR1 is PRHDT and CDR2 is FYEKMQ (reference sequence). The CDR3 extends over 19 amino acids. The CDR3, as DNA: TGTGCCAGCAGCTTAGGCCGGCGTAATTCGGCGAAGTCTAACACTGAAGCTTTCTTT. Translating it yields CASSLGRRNSAKSNTEAFF.

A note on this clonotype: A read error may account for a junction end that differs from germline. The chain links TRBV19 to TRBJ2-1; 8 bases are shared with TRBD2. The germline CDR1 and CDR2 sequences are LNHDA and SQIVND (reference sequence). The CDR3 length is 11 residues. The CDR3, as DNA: TGTGTCAGTGATAGCGGGGCCCAGCAGTTCTTC. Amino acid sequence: CVSDSGAQQFF.

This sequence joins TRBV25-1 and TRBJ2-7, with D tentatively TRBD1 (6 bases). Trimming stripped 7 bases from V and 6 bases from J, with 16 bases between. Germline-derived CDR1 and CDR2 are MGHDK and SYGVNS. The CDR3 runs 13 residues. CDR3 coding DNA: TGTGCCAGCAATTCATTACAGGGCGGCGAGCAGTACTTC. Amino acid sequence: CASNSLQGGEQYF.

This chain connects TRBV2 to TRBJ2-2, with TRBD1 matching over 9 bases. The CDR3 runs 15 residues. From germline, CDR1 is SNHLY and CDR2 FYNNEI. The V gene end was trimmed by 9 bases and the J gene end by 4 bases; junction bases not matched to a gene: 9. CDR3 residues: CASTGTGRVTGELFF. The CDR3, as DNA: TGTGCCAGTACCGGGACAGGGCGTGTCACCGGGGAGCTGTTTTTT.

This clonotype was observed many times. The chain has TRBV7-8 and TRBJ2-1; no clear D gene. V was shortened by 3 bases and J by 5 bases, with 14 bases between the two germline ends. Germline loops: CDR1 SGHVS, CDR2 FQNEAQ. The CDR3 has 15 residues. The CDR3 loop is CASSFPDDRHNEQFF. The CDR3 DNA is TGTGCCAGCAGCTTCCCGGACGATCGACACAATGAGCAGTTCTTC.

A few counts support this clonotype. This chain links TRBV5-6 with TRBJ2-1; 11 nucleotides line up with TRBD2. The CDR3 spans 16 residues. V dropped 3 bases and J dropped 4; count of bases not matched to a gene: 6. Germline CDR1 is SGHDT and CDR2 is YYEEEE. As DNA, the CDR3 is TGTGCCAGCAGCTCCCCGACTAGCGGGACGTACAATGAGCAGTTCTTC. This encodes CASSSPTSGTYNEQFF.

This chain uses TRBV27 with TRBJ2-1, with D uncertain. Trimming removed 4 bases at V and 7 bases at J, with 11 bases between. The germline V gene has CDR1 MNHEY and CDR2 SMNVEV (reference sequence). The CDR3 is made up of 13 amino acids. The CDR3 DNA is TGTGCCAGCAGTTATGGTAAAGGAAATGAGCAGTTCTTC. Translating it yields CASSYGKGNEQFF.

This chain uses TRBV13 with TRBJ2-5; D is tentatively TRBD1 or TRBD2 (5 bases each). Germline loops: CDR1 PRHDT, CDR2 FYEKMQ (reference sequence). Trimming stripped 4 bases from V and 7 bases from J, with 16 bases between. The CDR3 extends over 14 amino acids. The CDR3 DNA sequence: TGTGCCAGCAGCTCGGGACCGGGTAGTCGGACCCAGTACTTC. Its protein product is CASSSGPGSRTQYF.